This TCR beta chain stems from a study of early T cells in non-severe SARS-CoV-2 infection. The wider study: The study sequenced bulk RNA from unsorted whole blood, with chains unpaired.

Unique molecular identifiers tagged individual cDNA molecules. One entry per CDR3 protein results from TCRdb running MiXCR on the 5' RACE reads. The sample contains about 42,000 distinct CDR3 sequences, approximately 7.1% of which appear only once. Trimming pared 1 base from V and 2 bases from J, leaving 11 bases between. This CDR3 is built from 15 residues. CDR1 is SEHNR and CDR2 is FQNEAQ in the germline V gene (reference sequence). Study-wide points: Lookups in VDJdb leaned toward anti-spike CD8 responses and missed private and CD4 specificities.

This clonotype was detected ten times or more. Its antigen is as yet unknown. The chain combines TRBV7-9 with TRBJ2-5, with D uncertain. The TCR originated in an adult who was a healthcare worker with PCR-confirmed SARS-CoV-2 infection or an uninfected control (not recorded which). Sequencing was done on a sample of whole blood. CDR3 amino acids: CASSLGQDLQETQYF. The CDR3 nucleotides are TGTGCCAGCAGCTTAGGGCAGGATTTACAAGAGACCCAGTACTTC.